This T cell receptor (beta chain) was captured by sequencing in a study of blood T cells in healthy people across ages (dated by TCRdb to 2014 to 2015). A note on the overall study: In model experiments, template switching captured roughly one uniquely barcoded TCR beta cDNA molecule for every two T cells. To track age-related changes in TCR beta repertoire diversity, the study relied on deep sequencing normalized with unique cDNA molecular identifiers. The donors were split into four age groups: young (average 16 years), middle-aged (nearly 40), aged (about 56) and long-lived (approximately 80). Donors of different ages were randomly distributed across sequencing lanes to avoid experimental bias. For two donors (one aged 18 to 30 and one aged 80 or older), the study analyzed two additional independent replicas of 1 million unique cDNA reads from the same blood draw.

The investigation overall reported the following: There was a strong correlation between observed TCR beta diversity and the percentage of naive T cells measured by flow cytometry. Observed TCR beta diversity per million T cells fell roughly linearly with age, and a significant reduction was already apparent by age around 40. Bulk unsorted PBMC profiling prevented conclusive comparison of naive and antigen-experienced compartments. Because the CMV infection status of the donors was unknown, age-related changes in expanded clonotypes may potentially have been confounded. Estimates of total diversity based on one million sequenced T cells were considered lower bounds and underestimates. Compared with the aged group, the long-lived group had more naive CD4+ T cells, fewer expanded clones and increased TCR diversity, suggesting age selection.

Library prep was done by 5' RACE. The sequencing machine was an Illumina HiSeq 2500. A second PCR of about 7 to 12 cycles was performed with a sample-barcoded 5' primer and a J-beta primer mix. Each TCR beta cDNA molecule received a unique molecular identifier from a template-switch 5' adaptor carrying 12 random nucleotides. Each sample yielded at least 3 million CDR3-containing paired-end reads. All of the RNA was converted into first-strand cDNA using the Mint cDNA synthesis kit, with a TRBC-specific oligonucleotide serving as the primer. All cDNA was treated with uracil-DNA glycosylase and then went through a first 18-cycle PCR with the universal primers M1SS and BC2_uni_R. The source study handled its data this way. For normalization, 1 million high-quality reads, each with a distinct molecular identifier, were randomly selected from each sample. Instead of being binned into consensus sequences, reads with shared molecular identifiers were discarded. MiTCR, with a Q25 quality threshold and the strictest error-elimination algorithm, was used for CDR3 identification, clonotype clustering and error correction. A nonparametric unseen species model with Euler transformation was used to estimate lower-bound total TCR beta diversity. TCRdb reanalyzed the raw reads on its own, using fastp at Q25 for trimming and MiXCR for clone calling, and kept in-frame beta chains. Every distinct CDR3 protein forms one entry, paired with its most common genes and DNA. The V and J calls, along with clone size, are taken from TCRdb and not from the paper's own processing. The sample includes approximately 850,000 distinct CDR3 sequences, with 40% to 50% observed a single time. Roughly 18% of the sample goes to the ten largest clones.

This clonotype was counted a few times. Its antigen specificity is not known. Base qualities are not provided; no much larger clone lies one nucleotide away. Systemically healthy Caucasian individuals from Russia, 39 in total and aged about 6 to 95 years, were included as donors. Around 10 milliliters of peripheral blood were collected from each donor into EDTA-treated Vacutainer tubes. Ficoll-Paque density-gradient centrifugation was used to isolate PBMCs, with at least 6.5 million per sample. Total RNA was extracted from PBMCs with Trizol reagent, with at least 5 micrograms obtained per sample. For every donor, flow cytometry on a PBMC aliquot measured the percentage of naive CD45RAhigh/CD27high T cells. The germline V gene provides CDR1 SGHRS and CDR2 YFSETQ. The cysteine opens and the phenylalanine closes a CDR3 of 14 amino acids. The retained sequence is limited to the CDR3, 42 bases, with the frame set at the first base. The germline ends are 16 bases apart after V is trimmed by 4 bases and J by 5 bases.

The sequenced sample was blood. The V and J genes are TRBV5-1 and TRBJ2-7; 5 matching bases give a weak D call of TRBD2. This clonotype was sampled from a man aged 55 to 70 in good health. The CDR3 reads as follows: CASSMGVGGNEQYF. In nucleotides, the sequence is TGCGCCAGCAGCATGGGAGTCGGTGGGAACGAGCAGTACTTC.